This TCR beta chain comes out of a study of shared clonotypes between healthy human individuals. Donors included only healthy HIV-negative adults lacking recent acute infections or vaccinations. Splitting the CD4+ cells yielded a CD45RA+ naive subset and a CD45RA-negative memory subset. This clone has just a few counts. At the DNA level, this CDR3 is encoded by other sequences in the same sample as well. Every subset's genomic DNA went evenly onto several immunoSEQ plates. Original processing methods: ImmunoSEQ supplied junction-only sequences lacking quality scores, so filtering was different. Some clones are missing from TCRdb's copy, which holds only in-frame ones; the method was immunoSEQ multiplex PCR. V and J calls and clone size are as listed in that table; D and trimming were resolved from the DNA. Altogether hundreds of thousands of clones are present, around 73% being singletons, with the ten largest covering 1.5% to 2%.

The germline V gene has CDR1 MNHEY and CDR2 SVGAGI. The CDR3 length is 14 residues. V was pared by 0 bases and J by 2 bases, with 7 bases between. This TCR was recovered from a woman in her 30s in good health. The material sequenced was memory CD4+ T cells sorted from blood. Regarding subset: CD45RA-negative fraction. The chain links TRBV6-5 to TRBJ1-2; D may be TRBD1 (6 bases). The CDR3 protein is CASSYSQGNYGYTF. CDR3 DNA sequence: TGTGCCAGCAGTTACTCGCAGGGGAACTATGGCTACACCTTC.